Listed below are T cell receptor beta chains from one sample, sequenced in a study of vaccination and CD4 T cells after COVID-19. MiXCR, applied by TCRdb to the PCR reads, yields one record per CDR3 protein. Of roughly 6,000 distinct CDR3 sequences detected, about 48% appear once; the ten largest clones hold around 34%. Their specific antigens are unknown. The sequenced material came from CD4+ T cells from blood, cultured in vitro. These receptors originate from a human donor in good health. CDR3s leave out the opening cysteine and the closing phenylalanine or tryptophan.

v_call,j_call,cdr3_aa
TRBV20-1,TRBJ2-5,SASILAGGRKETQY
TRBV7-7,TRBJ2-1,ASSQGLAGVDEQF
TRBV10-1,TRBJ1-6,ASSRPLH
TRBV7-9,TRBJ1-6,ASSPFGDSPLH
TRBV7-2,TRBJ2-5,ASSLRRWHQETQY
TRBV24-1,TRBJ2-7,ATRNWNEQY
TRBV6-5,TRBJ2-5,ASSFSGGQETQY
TRBV5-8,TRBJ1-1,ASSLDGKYTEAF
TRBV5-4,TRBJ1-1,ASRNDLNTEAF
TRBV20-1,TRBJ2-6,SARVSRAGANVLT
TRBV6-1,TRBJ1-2,ASSGPTYGYT
TRBV29-1,TRBJ1-2,SVAGVNGYT
TRBV30,TRBJ1-6,AWSVLNSYNSPLH
TRBV20-1,TRBJ2-1,SAAAGTGEGQF
TRBV6-5,TRBJ1-1,ASSYRREGTEAF
TRBV20-1,TRBJ1-1,SARDGQILWEAF